These 25 T cell receptor beta chains were all obtained from the same sample, sequenced in a study of cytomegalovirus exposure and HLA in healthy donors. It was with 60 Vbeta and 13 Jbeta primers that the PCR ran. TCRdb's copy holds only in-frame clones and misses some; the assay was immunoSEQ multiplex PCR. The table lists some 120,000 clones, roughly 63% of them singletons. The sample comprised PBMCs. The receptors stem from a man between 25 and 39 years old in good health and CMV-seropositive.

The rearrangement uses TRBV4-2 and TRBJ2-1; 14 nucleotides agree with TRBD2. CDR1 and CDR2 (germline): LGHNA, YNFKEQ. V dropped 4 bases and J dropped 6; count of bases not matched to a gene: 2. The CDR3 has 15 amino acids. Here the CDR3 reads CASSLGLAGGNEQFF. The CDR3 DNA sequence: TGTGCCAGCAGCCTCGGACTAGCGGGAGGCAATGAGCAGTTCTTC.

This chain connects TRBV5-6 to TRBJ2-1; 9 bases fit TRBD2. This CDR3 comprises 15 residues. Germline CDR1 and CDR2: SGHDT and YYEEEE. V dropped 3 bases and J dropped 9; count of bases not matched to a gene: 10. CDR3 loop: CASSWLAGRSSEQFF. The CDR3 DNA sequence: TGTGCCAGCAGCTGGCTAGCGGGGAGGTCTAGTGAGCAGTTCTTC.

This clone was observed a few times. J is TRBJ2-1 and V is TRBV4-2, with a tentative D call TRBD2 (6 bases). There are 17 residues in the CDR3. Trimming stripped 0 bases from V and 4 bases from J, with 16 bases between. Germline V gene data show CDR1 as LGHNA and CDR2 as YNFKEQ. CDR3 nucleotide sequence: TGTGCCAGCAGCCAAGAACCGTCAGCGGGCGATTACAATGAGCAGTTCTTC. It specifies CASSQEPSAGDYNEQFF.

This sequence joins TRBV10-3 and TRBJ2-1, with 11 bases matching TRBD2. Trimming cost V 10 bases and J 4 bases; bases outside gene matches: 6. CDR3 length: 14 amino acids. Germline CDR1 ENHRY, CDR2 SYGVKD. The CDR3 bases are TGTGCCACCGGACTAGCGGGCGATTACAATGAGCAGTTCTTC. Amino acids: CATGLAGDYNEQFF.

The chain is built from TRBV6-5 and TRBJ2-5; D perhaps matches TRBD1 (5 bases). CDR1 and CDR2 from the germline V gene are MNHEY and SVGAGI. Trimming stripped 2 bases from V and 4 bases from J, with 5 bases between. The CDR3 runs 12 residues. CDR3 residues: CASSYTGETQYF. The CDR3 DNA reads as TGTGCCAGCAGTTACACAGGAGAGACCCAGTACTTC.

This clone was observed a few times. The chain uses TRBV28 and TRBJ2-7; 8 bases are shared with TRBD2. Germline assignment: CDR1 MDHEN and CDR2 SYDVKM. The CDR3 is made up of 14 amino acids. V dropped 5 bases and J dropped 1; count of bases not matched to a gene: 4. The chain's CDR3 is CASSRVAGSYEQYF. DNA of the CDR3: TGTGCCAGCAGTAGGGTAGCGGGATCCTACGAGCAGTACTTC.

V gene TRBV4-3 combines with J gene TRBJ1-3, with a possible D match to TRBD1 (5 bases). The CDR3 has 17 amino acids. V lost 1 base, J lost 2 bases, and 15 bases lay in between. Germline V gene lookup returns CDR1 LGHNA and CDR2 YSLEER. In nucleotides, the CDR3 is TGCGCCAGCAGCCAAGCGAGGGGAGGCGGGGCTGGAAACACCATATATTTT. It encodes CASSQARGGGAGNTIYF.

The chain joins TRBV5-1 to TRBJ1-6, with TRBD1 identical over 10 bases. CDR1 and CDR2 (germline): SGHRS, YFSETQ. The CDR3 loop spans 15 amino acids. After removal of 3 bases from V and 6 bases from J, the junction contained 3 bases not matched to a gene. CDR3 loop: CASSSWTGGNSPLHF. The CDR3 nucleotides are TGCGCCAGCAGCTCGTGGACAGGGGGTAATTCACCCCTCCACTTT.

The chain is built from TRBV4-1 and TRBJ2-7; no clear D gene. V lost 0 bases to trimming and J lost 4 bases, with 10 bases between them. The CDR3 is made up of 14 amino acids. Germline V gene lookup returns CDR1 MGHRA and CDR2 YSYEKL. CDR3 sequence: CASSQDAVRYEQYF. The CDR3 DNA sequence: TGCGCCAGCAGCCAAGATGCGGTACGGTACGAGCAGTACTTC.

The rearrangement uses TRBV5-1 and TRBJ1-6; possible D gene TRBD1, 5 bases. This CDR3 comprises 13 residues. The V and J ends lost 6 bases and 13 bases respectively, with 17 bases between them. Germline V gene data show CDR1 as SGHRS and CDR2 as YFSETQ. CDR3 in DNA: TGCGCCAGCAAGGGAGAGGACGGGGGGCCCCTCCACTTT. This gives the protein CASKGEDGGPLHF. The full variable domain, rest sourced from reference TRBV5-1 and TRBJ1-6, is KAGVTQTPRYLIKTRGQQVTLSCSPISGHRSVSWYQQTPGQGLQFLFEYFSETQRNKGNFPGRFSGRQFSNSRSEMNVSTLELGDSALYLCASKGEDGGPLHFGNGTRLTVT.

The V gene is TRBV9, the J gene TRBJ1-2, with TRBD1 identical over 8 bases. J was trimmed by 8 bases and V by 2 bases; bases with no gene match: 5. The CDR3 covers 13 residues. CDR1 is SGDLS and CDR2 is YYNGEE in the germline V gene. CDR3 bases: TGTGCCAGCAGCGTCTCCAGACAGGGGGGCTACACCTTC. Amino acid sequence: CASSVSRQGGYTF.

The chain combines TRBV9 with TRBJ1-4; D is possibly TRBD1 (5 bases). CDR1 and CDR2 (germline): SGDLS, YYNGEE. CDR3 length: 13 amino acids. The V end lost 0 bases, the J end lost 8 bases, and 8 bases lay between the germline ends. CDR3 in DNA: TGTGCCAGCAGCGTAGAGGCAGGGGAAAAACTGTTTTTT. This codes for CASSVEAGEKLFF.

The V gene is TRBV15, the J gene TRBJ1-2; 8 bases fit TRBD1. This CDR3 comprises 15 residues. The J segment lost 4 bases and the V segment lost 1 base, leaving 5 bases of the junction unmatched. Germline assignment: CDR1 LNHNV and CDR2 YYDKDF (reference sequence). CDR3: CATSRGTGTVYGYTF. CDR3 in DNA: TGTGCCACCAGCAGAGGGACAGGGACGGTCTATGGCTACACCTTC.

This chain connects TRBV28 to TRBJ1-2; 7 bases match TRBD1. CDR1 MDHEN and CDR2 SYDVKM come from the germline V gene. This CDR3 contains 15 residues. The ends lost 4 bases at V and 4 bases at J; junction bases unmatched: 9. The CDR3 region has the DNA TGTGCCAGCAGTTATGGAGACAGGGAGAGCTATGGCTACACCTTC. Translating gives CASSYGDRESYGYTF.

DNA for the CDR3: TGTGCCTGGAGTGTGTCTAGCGCTGGCAAAAACATTCAGTACTTC. Its protein product is CAWSVSSAGKNIQYF. The chain combines TRBV30 with TRBJ2-4; D may be TRBD2 (6 bases). V dropped 0 bases and J dropped 3 bases, with 12 bases sitting between them. CDR1 is GTSNPN and CDR2 is SVGIG in the germline V gene (reference sequence). The CDR3 runs to 15 residues.

V and J are TRBV21-1 and TRBJ2-2; TRBD1 is taken as the D call from the table, unchecked against the DNA. TRBV21-1 is listed as a pseudogene. The CDR3 spans 18 residues. The CDR3 reads CASSKANRGQGRTGELFF. For the CDR3, the DNA is TGTGCCAGCAGCAAAGCGAACAGGGGGCAAGGCCGCACCGGGGAGCTGTTTTTT.

This clone was found once. This chain joins TRBV19 and TRBJ2-1, with TRBD2 identical over 9 bases. The CDR3 is 15 amino acids. CDR1 and CDR2 (germline): LNHDA, SQIVND (reference sequence). V lost 7 bases, J lost 4 bases, and 8 bases stayed unmatched. The CDR3 is CASTPLSGGYNEQFF. DNA for the CDR3: TGTGCCAGTACTCCTCTCAGCGGGGGGTACAATGAGCAGTTCTTC.

The gene calls are TRBV7-2 and TRBJ2-1, with 9 bases that match TRBD2. Germline values: CDR1 SGHTA, CDR2 FQGNSA. After removal of 1 base from V and 8 bases from J, the junction contained 6 bases not matched to a gene. The CDR3 consists of 15 residues. CDR3 coding DNA: TGTGCCAGCAGCTTAGTTGGCGGGACTAGCTATGAGCAGTTCTTC. This encodes CASSLVGGTSYEQFF.

The rearrangement joins TRBV7-8 to TRBJ1-5; 7 positions match TRBD1. This CDR3 has 17 amino acids. The germline CDR1 and CDR2 sequences are SGHVS and FQNEAQ. With 6 bases clipped from V and 5 bases from J, the junction kept 16 bases outside the gene matches. The CDR3, as DNA: TGTGCCAGCAGTCTAACAGTAGGAGACAGGGCCCATCAGCCCCAGCATTTT. Amino acids: CASSLTVGDRAHQPQHF.

This rearrangement joins TRBV6-1 to TRBJ1-2; weak D call: TRBD1 (6 bases). The CDR3 consists of 12 residues. Germline V CDR1 and CDR2: MNHNS, SASEGT. V lost 7 bases and J lost 6, with 12 bases in between. The DNA for the CDR3 is TGTGCCAGCACCCCAGGGGCTCATGGCTACACCTTC. It yields the protein CASTPGAHGYTF.

This clone was found once. V is TRBV5-6 and J is TRBJ2-7, with D uncertain. The CDR3 is 13 amino acids. V was trimmed by 4 bases and J by 3 bases, leaving 11 bases between them. Germline V gene lookup returns CDR1 SGHDT and CDR2 YYEEEE. CDR3: CASSPSGVYEQYF. Here the CDR3 DNA reads TGTGCCAGCAGCCCTTCTGGAGTCTACGAGCAGTACTTC.

The V gene is TRBV6-1, the J gene TRBJ1-5; 7 nucleotides agree with TRBD1. This CDR3 has 14 residues. The V and J ends lost 3 bases and 5 bases, in that order; junction bases with no gene match: 4. Germline CDR1 reads MNHNS; CDR2 reads SASEGT. CDR3: CASSEGQWDQPQHF. The CDR3 coding sequence is TGTGCCAGCAGTGAGGGACAGTGGGATCAGCCCCAGCATTTT.

The V call is TRBV18, the J call TRBJ1-2; 9 bases align to TRBD1. V was pared by 1 base and J by 1 base, with 1 base of the junction left unmatched. Germline lookup yields CDR1 KGHSH and CDR2 LQKENI. The CDR3 is made up of 15 amino acids. The CDR3 loop is CASSPRQGDNYGYTF. The CDR3 DNA reads TGTGCCAGCTCACCACGACAGGGGGATAACTATGGCTACACCTTC.

The rearrangement joins TRBV10-1 to TRBJ1-1; D is perhaps TRBD1 (5 bases). Germline CDR1 WNHNN, CDR2 SYGVQD (reference sequence). The CDR3 has 19 amino acids. Trimming took off 0 bases at V and 1 base at J, with 21 bases between the two ends. CDR3 residues: CASSESRGHRPNWNTEAFF. The CDR3, as DNA: TGCGCCAGCAGTGAGTCGCGAGGTCACAGGCCTAACTGGAACACTGAAGCTTTCTTT.

V and J are TRBV5-1 and TRBJ2-7; D possibly corresponds to TRBD1 (7 bases). The V gene's germline CDR1 is SGHRS and CDR2 YFSETQ. This CDR3 is built from 16 residues. Trimming removed 0 bases from V and 9 bases from J, with 22 bases in between. CDR3 nucleotides: TGCGCCAGCAGCTTGGGCCTTCGACTAGAGGGGGCACGGCAGTACTTC. It translates to CASSLGLRLEGARQYF.